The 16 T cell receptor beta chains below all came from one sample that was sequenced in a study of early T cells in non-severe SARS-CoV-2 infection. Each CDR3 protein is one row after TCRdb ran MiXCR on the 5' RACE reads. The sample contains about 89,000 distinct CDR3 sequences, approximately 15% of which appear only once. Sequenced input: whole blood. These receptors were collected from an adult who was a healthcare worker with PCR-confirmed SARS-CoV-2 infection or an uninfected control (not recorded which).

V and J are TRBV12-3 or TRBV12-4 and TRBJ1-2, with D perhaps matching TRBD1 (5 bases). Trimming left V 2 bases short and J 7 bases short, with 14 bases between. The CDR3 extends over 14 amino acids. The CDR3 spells CASSLSRDSSGYTF. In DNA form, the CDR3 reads TGTGCCAGCAGTTTATCCAGAGACAGCTCTGGCTACACCTTC.

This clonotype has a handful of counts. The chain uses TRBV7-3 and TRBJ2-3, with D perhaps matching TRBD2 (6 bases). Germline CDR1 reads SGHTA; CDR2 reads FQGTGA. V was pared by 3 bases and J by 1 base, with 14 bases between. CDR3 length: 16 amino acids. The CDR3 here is CASSFSGGSGTDTQYF. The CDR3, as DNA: TGTGCCAGCAGCTTTAGCGGCGGGTCAGGCACAGATACGCAGTATTTT.

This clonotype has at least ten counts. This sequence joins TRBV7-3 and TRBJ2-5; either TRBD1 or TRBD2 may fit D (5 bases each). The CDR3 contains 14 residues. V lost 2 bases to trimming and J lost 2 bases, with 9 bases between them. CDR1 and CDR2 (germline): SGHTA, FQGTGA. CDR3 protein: CASSLWGGQETQYF. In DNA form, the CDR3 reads TGTGCCAGCAGCTTATGGGGCGGGCAAGAGACCCAGTACTTC.

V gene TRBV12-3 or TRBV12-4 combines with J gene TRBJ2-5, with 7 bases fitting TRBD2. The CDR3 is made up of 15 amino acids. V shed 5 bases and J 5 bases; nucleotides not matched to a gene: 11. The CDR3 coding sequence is TGTGCCAGCAGTCCCAGAGCGGGGACGTGGGAGACCCAGTACTTC. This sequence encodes CASSPRAGTWETQYF.

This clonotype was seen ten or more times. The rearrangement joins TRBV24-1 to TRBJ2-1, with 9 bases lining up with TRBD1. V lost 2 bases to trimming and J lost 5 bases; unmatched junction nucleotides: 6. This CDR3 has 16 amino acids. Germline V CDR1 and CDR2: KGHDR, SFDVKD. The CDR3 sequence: CATSDSGTGNHNEQFF. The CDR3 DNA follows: TGTGCCACCAGTGATTCAGGGACAGGGAACCACAATGAGCAGTTCTTC.

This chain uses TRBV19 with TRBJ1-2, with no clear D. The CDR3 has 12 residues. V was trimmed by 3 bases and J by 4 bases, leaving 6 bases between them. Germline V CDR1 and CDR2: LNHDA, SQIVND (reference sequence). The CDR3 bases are TGTGCCAGTAGTATGCGGGGCTATGGCTACACCTTC. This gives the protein CASSMRGYGYTF. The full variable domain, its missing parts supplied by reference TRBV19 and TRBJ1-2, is DGGITQSPKYLFRKEGQNVTLSCEQNLNHDAMYWYRQDPGQGLRLIYYSQIVNDFQKGDIAEGYSVSREKKESFPLTVTSAQKNPTAFYLCASSMRGYGYTFGSGTRLTVV.

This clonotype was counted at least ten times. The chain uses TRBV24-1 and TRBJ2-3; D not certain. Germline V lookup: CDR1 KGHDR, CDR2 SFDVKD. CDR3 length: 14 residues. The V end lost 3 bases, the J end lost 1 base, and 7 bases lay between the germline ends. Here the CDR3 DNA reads TGTGCCACCAGTGATGTGGGCCGCACAGATACGCAGTATTTT. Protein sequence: CATSDVGRTDTQYF.

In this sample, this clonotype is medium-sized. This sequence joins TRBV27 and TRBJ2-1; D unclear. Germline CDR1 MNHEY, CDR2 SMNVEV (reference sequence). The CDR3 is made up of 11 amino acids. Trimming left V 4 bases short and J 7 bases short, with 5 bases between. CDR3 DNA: TGTGCCAGCAGTTCCGGGAATGAGCAGTTCTTC. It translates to CASSSGNEQFF.

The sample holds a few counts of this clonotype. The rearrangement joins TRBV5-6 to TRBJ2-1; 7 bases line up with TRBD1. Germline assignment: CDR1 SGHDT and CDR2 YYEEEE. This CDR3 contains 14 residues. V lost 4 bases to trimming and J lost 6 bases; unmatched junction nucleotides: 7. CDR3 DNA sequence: TGTGCCAGCAGCGTCCGGGACAGCCTCAATGAGCAGTTCTTC. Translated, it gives CASSVRDSLNEQFF.

The CDR3 region has the DNA TGTGCCAGCAGCTTAGTGGCCCATGAGCAGTTCTTC. Translating gives CASSLVAHEQFF. This rearrangement joins TRBV7-9 to TRBJ2-1; no clear D. Per germline, CDR1 SEHNR and CDR2 FQNEAQ (reference sequence). The CDR3 sequence is 12 residues long. Trimming cost V 1 base and J 8 bases, with 6 bases left between them.

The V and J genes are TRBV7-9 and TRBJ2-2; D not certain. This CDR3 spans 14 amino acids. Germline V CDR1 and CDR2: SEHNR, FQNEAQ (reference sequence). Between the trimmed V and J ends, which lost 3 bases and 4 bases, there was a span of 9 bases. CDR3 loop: CASSFRSPTGELFF. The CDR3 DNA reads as TGTGCCAGCAGCTTTAGATCACCCACCGGGGAGCTGTTTTTT. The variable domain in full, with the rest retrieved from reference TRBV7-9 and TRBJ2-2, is DTGVSQNPRHKITKRGQNVTFRCDPISEHNRLYWYRQTLGQGPEFLTYFQNEAQLEKSRLLSDRFSAERPKGSFSTLEIQRTEQGDSAMYLCASSFRSPTGELFFGEGSRLTVL.

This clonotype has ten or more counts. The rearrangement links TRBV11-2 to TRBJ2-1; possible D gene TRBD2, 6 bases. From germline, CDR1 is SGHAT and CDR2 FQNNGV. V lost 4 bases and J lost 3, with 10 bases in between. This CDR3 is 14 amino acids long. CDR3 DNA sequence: TGTGCCAGCAGCTCATTGGGGGGCTACAATGAGCAGTTCTTC. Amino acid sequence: CASSSLGGYNEQFF.

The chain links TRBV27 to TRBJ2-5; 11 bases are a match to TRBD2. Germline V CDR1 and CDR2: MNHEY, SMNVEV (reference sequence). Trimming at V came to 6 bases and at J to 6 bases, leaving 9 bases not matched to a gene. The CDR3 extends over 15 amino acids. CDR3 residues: CASRLSGGASKTQYF. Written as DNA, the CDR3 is TGTGCCAGCAGACTTAGCGGGGGGGCGTCTAAGACCCAGTACTTC.

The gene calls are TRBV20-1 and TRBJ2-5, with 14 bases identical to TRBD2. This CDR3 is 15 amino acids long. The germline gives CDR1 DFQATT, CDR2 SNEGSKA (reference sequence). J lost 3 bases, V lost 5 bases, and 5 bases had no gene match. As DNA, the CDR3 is TGCAGTGCTGGTAGACTAGCGGGGGGGAAAGAGACCCAGTACTTC. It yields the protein CSAGRLAGGKETQYF.

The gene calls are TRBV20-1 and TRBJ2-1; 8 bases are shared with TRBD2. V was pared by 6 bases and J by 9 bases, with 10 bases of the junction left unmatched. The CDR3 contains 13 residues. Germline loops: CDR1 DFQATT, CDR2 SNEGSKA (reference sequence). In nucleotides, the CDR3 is TGCAGTGCCGAATCCGGGGGGGCCTTTGAGCAGTTCTTC. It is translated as CSAESGGAFEQFF.

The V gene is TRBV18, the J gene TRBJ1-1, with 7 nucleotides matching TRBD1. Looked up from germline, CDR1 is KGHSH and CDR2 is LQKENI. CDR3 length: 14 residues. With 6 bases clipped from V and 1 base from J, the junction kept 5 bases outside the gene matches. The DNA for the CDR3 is TGTGCCAGCTCGCGGGACAGTCGGAACACTGAAGCTTTCTTT. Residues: CASSRDSRNTEAFF.